Detailed here is one TCR beta chain. The CDR3 spans 15 residues. Trimming shortened V by 6 bases and J by 6 bases, and 17 bases separated the two germline ends. Germline CDR1 reads SGHTA; CDR2 reads FQGTGA. These data come from a study of shared clonotypes between healthy human individuals. This table comes from immunoSEQ multiplex PCR, and its TCRdb copy is limited to in-frame clones, with some not included. The data hold about 2.3 million clones, with just under 95% observed a single time. The clonotype comes from a man aged 18 to 29 in good health. Some clones in this sample may be carry-over from other donors' samples. Material for sequencing was naive CD4+ T cells from PBMCs. Subset indicated: CD45RA+ positively selected. This sequence joins TRBV7-3 and TRBJ1-4; the D gene is possibly TRBD1 (5 bases). In DNA, the CDR3 is TGTGCCAGCAGTCCCGGGGCGGGGTCGTATGAAAAACTGTTTTTT. Amino acid sequence: CASSPGAGSYEKLFF.